These 13 T cell receptor beta chains originate from one sample sequenced in a study of cytomegalovirus exposure and HLA in healthy donors. Use of 60 Vbeta and 13 Jbeta primers characterized the PCR. TCRdb's table, derived via immunoSEQ multiplex PCR, lists solely in-frame clones and lacks some. Here the sample spans 140,000 to 150,000 clones, roughly 80% being singletons. The sample taken for sequencing was PBMCs. The source of these receptors is a woman aged 40 to 55 in good health and CMV-seropositive.

The chain recombines TRBV13 with TRBJ2-5; 7 positions agree with TRBD1. Germline loops: CDR1 PRHDT, CDR2 FYEKMQ (reference sequence). Trimming at V came to 0 bases and at J to 7 bases, leaving 5 bases not matched to a gene. The CDR3 runs to 14 residues. CDR3 residues: CASSLGRQGVTQYF. Written as DNA, the CDR3 is TGTGCCAGCAGCTTAGGTAGACAGGGAGTGACCCAGTACTTC.

V usage is TRBV5-6 and J usage is TRBJ2-2; tentative D call: TRBD1 (6 bases). Deletions cut 4 bases from V and 1 base from J, with 17 bases between. Germline CDR1 SGHDT, CDR2 YYEEEE. CDR3 length: 17 residues. CDR3 DNA: TGTGCCAGCAGCGAAATCGGTTCAGGGGAGAACACCGGGGAGCTGTTTTTT. It yields the protein CASSEIGSGENTGELFF.

The genes are TRBV5-4 and TRBJ2-7; 11 nucleotides align to TRBD1. The V gene end was trimmed by 2 bases and the J gene end by 5 bases; junction bases not matched to a gene: 6. Germline values: CDR1 SGHNT, CDR2 YYREEE (reference sequence). The CDR3 contains 15 residues. CDR3 residues: CASSFPGQGDNEQYF. Written as DNA, the CDR3 is TGTGCCAGCAGCTTTCCGGGACAGGGGGATAACGAGCAGTACTTC.

This clone was observed a few times. J is TRBJ1-6 and V is TRBV6-1, with D possibly TRBD1 on 5 matching bases. Trimming shortened V by 4 bases and J by 6 bases, and 13 bases separated the two germline ends. CDR1 and CDR2 (germline): MNHNS, SASEGT. The CDR3 totals 15 residues. For the CDR3, the DNA is TGTGCCAGCAGTGGAACAGGTCTATTTAATTCACCCCTCCACTTT. This gives the protein CASSGTGLFNSPLHF.

This clone was recorded a few times. J is TRBJ2-5 and V is TRBV5-4, with 10 bases aligning to TRBD2. The junction had 6 bases not matched to a gene; V was cut back by 3 bases and J by 1 base. CDR3 length: 16 amino acids. Germline V gene sequence: CDR1 SGHNT, CDR2 YYREEE (reference sequence). The CDR3 DNA follows: TGTGCCAGCAGCTCCGGACTAGCGGCCCTCCAAGAGACCCAGTACTTC. The encoded protein is CASSSGLAALQETQYF.

The chain carries TRBV18 and TRBJ2-5, with a tentative D call TRBD2 (6 bases). With the DNA end fitting TRBJ2-7 better, the J assignment may be wrong. Germline assignment: CDR1 KGHSH and CDR2 LQKENI. The CDR3 loop spans 15 amino acids. The DNA of the CDR3 is TGTGCCAGCTCACCACCATCAGGGAGGAACTACGAGCAGTACTTC. Its translation: CASSPPSGRNYEQYF.

The rearrangement joins TRBV7-8 to TRBJ2-2, with D maybe TRBD2 (5 bases). This CDR3 has 16 residues. The germline V gene has CDR1 SGHVS and CDR2 FQNEAQ. Deletions cut 5 bases from V and 3 bases from J, with 16 bases between. CDR3 loop: CASSPTTRLDTGELFF. The CDR3 DNA reads as TGTGCCAGCAGCCCCACAACTAGACTCGACACCGGGGAGCTGTTTTTT.

This clone showed up just a few times. V is TRBV6-5 and J is TRBJ2-7; TRBD1 agrees at 10 bases. CDR3 length equals 14 residues. Germline CDR1 and CDR2: MNHEY and SVGAGI. V lost 8 bases, J lost 4 bases, and 8 bases stayed unmatched. CDR3 sequence reads: CASARDRGSYEQYF. In nucleotides, the CDR3 is TGTGCCAGCGCTCGGGACAGGGGTTCGTACGAGCAGTACTTC.

The chain combines TRBV28 with TRBJ1-1; 7 nucleotides agree with TRBD1. Germline values: CDR1 MDHEN, CDR2 SYDVKM. The CDR3 is made up of 15 amino acids. V lost 6 bases, J lost 0 bases, and 7 bases stayed unmatched. CDR3 residues: CASRGDSLMNTEAFF. The CDR3 DNA reads TGTGCCAGCAGGGGGGACAGCTTGATGAACACTGAAGCTTTCTTT. Full variable domain (remainder filled in from reference TRBV28 and TRBJ1-1): DVKVTQSSRYLVKRTGEKVFLECVQDMDHENMFWYRQDPGLGLRLIYFSYDVKMKEKGDIPEGYSVSREKKERFSLILESASTNQTSMYLCASRGDSLMNTEAFFGQGTRLTVV.

This clone appeared once. The chain uses TRBV19 and TRBJ2-3; 9 bases align to TRBD2. CDR3 size: 18 residues. CDR1 LNHDA and CDR2 SQIVND come from the germline V gene (reference sequence). The V gene end was trimmed by 0 bases and the J gene end by 3 bases; junction bases not matched to a gene: 10. The CDR3: CASSIEVLAGVVTDTQYF. In nucleotides, the CDR3 is TGTGCCAGTAGTATAGAGGTGTTAGCGGGGGTTGTTACAGATACGCAGTATTTT. The entire variable domain, with the rest obtained from reference TRBV19 and TRBJ2-3, is as follows: DGGITQSPKYLFRKEGQNVTLSCEQNLNHDAMYWYRQDPGQGLRLIYYSQIVNDFQKGDIAEGYSVSREKKESFPLTVTSAQKNPTAFYLCASSIEVLAGVVTDTQYFGPGTRLTVL.

This chain links TRBV2 with TRBJ1-5; 7 nucleotides agree with TRBD1. In germline, CDR1 is SNHLY, CDR2 FYNNEI. Trimming at V came to 6 bases and at J to 4 bases, leaving 6 bases not matched to a gene. The CDR3 is 14 residues long. The CDR3 protein is CASSLRDSNQPQHF. CDR3 DNA sequence: TGTGCCAGCAGCCTCCGGGACAGTAATCAGCCCCAGCATTTT.

The V call is TRBV5-1, the J call TRBJ1-4; D unresolved. V shed 10 bases and J shed 7 bases, with 11 bases lying between them. Looked up from germline, CDR1 is SGHRS and CDR2 is YFSETQ. The CDR3 is 11 residues long. This CDR3 reads CASPLSEKLFF. The CDR3 nucleotides read TGCGCCTCCCCCTTGAGTGAAAAACTGTTTTTT.

The V and J genes are TRBV28 and TRBJ1-5; 9 bases fit TRBD1. With V trimmed by 2 bases and J by 9 bases, 8 bases remained unmatched. Germline loops: CDR1 MDHEN, CDR2 SYDVKM. CDR3 size: 15 residues. In DNA form, the CDR3 reads TGTGCCAGCAGTTTACCGGACAGGGGCGAGCCGCCCCAGCATTTT. Protein sequence: CASSLPDRGEPPQHF.